A selection of T cell receptor beta chains follows, all from one sample in a study of control samples from healthy donors and cancer patients. TCRdb's copy holds only in-frame clones and misses some; the assay was immunoSEQ multiplex PCR. The repertoire holds around 76,000 clones, with roughly 92% as singletons. Input material: blood. These receptors originate from a middle-aged woman in good health. The CDR3 runs from the conserved cysteine through the conserved F or W. A D gene is named only where the DNA matches it firmly. Clone size is shown for a subset of rows, as once, few, many or a class of expanded clone.

d_gene	v_gene	j_gene	abundance	CDR3nt	CDR3aa
TRBD1	TRBV10-3	TRBJ2-5	NA	TGTGCCACTGGCCGGGACAGACAAGAGACCCAGTACTTC	CATGRDRQETQYF
NA	TRBV11-2	TRBJ2-1	NA	TGTGCCAGCAGCTTAGCGGGGAGTAATGAGCAGTTCTTC	CASSLAGSNEQFF
NA	TRBV3-1/TRBV3-2	TRBJ1-5	NA	TGTGCCAGCAGCCAAGATATGGGGGCCACCCCCAATCAGCCCCAGCATTTT	CASSQDMGATPNQPQHF
NA	TRBV21-1	TRBJ1-3	NA	TGTGCCAGCAGGGGAGCGAGCTCTGGAAACACCATATATTTT	CASRGASSGNTIYF
NA	TRBV7-3	TRBJ1-6	NA	TGTGCCAGCAGCTTAGAAGGGCCTAATTCACCCCTCCACTTT	CASSLEGPNSPLHF
NA	TRBV28	TRBJ2-7	NA	TGTGCCAGCAGCCCCCAGGCAGAAGTAACCTACGAGCAGTACTTC	CASSPQAEVTYEQYF
NA	TRBV10-3	TRBJ2-7	NA	TGTGCCTCCCATCGGGGTCCAGGCTACGAGCAGTACTTC	CASHRGPGYEQYF
NA	TRBV12-3/TRBV12-4	TRBJ2-2	NA	TGTGCCAGCAGTTTAGTCGGGGGCGGGGAGCTGTTTTTT	CASSLVGGGELFF
NA	TRBV5-6	TRBJ2-3	NA	TGTGCCAGCAGCCTAGTGATGGGGACTTCGATCACAGATACGCAGTATTTT	CASSLVMGTSITDTQYF
NA	TRBV6-5	TRBJ2-1	NA	TGTGCCAGCAGCCGTCCCGCGCTCAGAGGTGAGCAGTTCTTC	CASSRPALRGEQFF
TRBD1	TRBV6-5	TRBJ1-4	few	TGTGCCAGCACCATGAGGGACAGCTCTAATGAAAAACTGTTTTTT	CASTMRDSSNEKLFF
NA	TRBV5-5	TRBJ1-5	NA	TGTGCCAGCAGCTCGACGGGGTCGGGGAGCAATCAGCCCCAGCATTTT	CASSSTGSGSNQPQHF
NA	TRBV28	TRBJ2-5	NA	TGTGCCAGCAGTTCCGGGACAATAGTAACCCAGTACTTC	CASSSGTIVTQYF
NA	TRBV12-3/TRBV12-4	TRBJ1-1	once	TGTGCCAGCAGTTTTTCGCAGGAAGAAGCTTTCTTT	CASSFSQEEAFF
NA	TRBV4-2	TRBJ2-5	NA	TGTGCCAGCAGCCAAGGAGGGGGGTACCAAGAGACCCAGTACTTC	CASSQGGGYQETQYF
TRBD2	TRBV11-2	TRBJ2-7	NA	TGTGCCAGCAGGGAGTGGGGTCCGGGGGGGGGATACGAGCAGTACTTC	CASREWGPGGGYEQYF
TRBD1	TRBV14	TRBJ1-6	NA	TGTGCCAGCAGCCAAGACCAGGGGGCAGTAAATTCACCCCTCCACTTT	CASSQDQGAVNSPLHF
NA	TRBV18	TRBJ2-1	NA	TGTGCCAGCTCACCTAGTCAGTCCCATGAGCAGTTCTTC	CASSPSQSHEQFF
NA	TRBV19	TRBJ1-1	NA	TGTGCCAGTAGTACAAACCGGGACCGTGAAGCTTTCTTT	CASSTNRDREAFF
NA	TRBV27	TRBJ2-1	NA	TGTGCCAGCAGGAGCGGTAGCTCCTACAATGAGCAGTTCTTC	CASRSGSSYNEQFF
TRBD1	TRBV18	TRBJ2-2	NA	TGTGCCAGCTCATTAGGACAGGCCAACACCGGGGAGCTGTTTTTT	CASSLGQANTGELFF
NA	TRBV6-5	TRBJ2-1	once	TGTGCCAGCAGTTATTCCCTTAACGGTGAGCAGTTCTTC	CASSYSLNGEQFF
NA	TRBV5-6	TRBJ1-3	NA	TGTGCCAGCAGTTCACTCGGGGGGAGAAGCTCTGGAAACACCATATATTTT	CASSSLGGRSSGNTIYF
NA	TRBV2	TRBJ1-6	NA	TGTGCCAGCAGTGAAGGGGGGGGAATGAGTAATTCACCCCTCCACTTT	CASSEGGGMSNSPLHF
NA	TRBV7-9	TRBJ1-1	NA	TGTGCCAGCAGCTTAGCGGGGTACGGGACACGGACGTTGAACACTGAAGCTTTCTTT	CASSLAGYGTRTLNTEAFF
TRBD1	TRBV18	TRBJ2-7	few	TGTGCCAGCTCAGTCCCGGGACAGGGAGGGGAGCAGTACTTC	CASSVPGQGGEQYF
NA	TRBV30	TRBJ1-3	NA	TGTGCCTGGAGTGCGGAATGGGAGGGAAACTCTGGAAACACCATATATTTT	CAWSAEWEGNSGNTIYF
NA	TRBV12-1	TRBJ2-1	NA	TGTGCCAGCAGCCCTCGGGACTGGGAAGGGTACAATGAGCAGTTCTTC	CASSPRDWEGYNEQFF
NA	TRBV9	TRBJ1-4	once	TGTGCCAGCAGCGTCGGGGCAGGTGATGAAAAACTGTTTTTT	CASSVGAGDEKLFF
NA	TRBV7-9	TRBJ1-1	NA	TGTGCCAGCAGCTTAGCAGGGGCTGAAGCTTTCTTT	CASSLAGAEAFF
TRBD1	TRBV7-6	TRBJ1-5	NA	TGTGCCAGCAGCCTCGGTACAGGGGGTTTTAATCAGCCCCAGCATTTT	CASSLGTGGFNQPQHF
TRBD1	TRBV6-5	TRBJ1-2	NA	TGTGCCAGCAGGGCTACAGGGGTTTATGGCTACACCTTC	CASRATGVYGYTF
NA	TRBV25-1	TRBJ1-2	once	TGTGCCAGCACCTCGGGCGTAAATGACTATGGCTACACCTTC	CASTSGVNDYGYTF
NA	TRBV7-6	TRBJ2-7	NA	TGTGCCAGCAGCCCAATCCTAGGAGACGAGCAGTACTTC	CASSPILGDEQYF
NA	TRBV21-1	TRBJ2-1	NA	TGTGCCAGCAGCAAAGTCTCTAGCGGGGGGGCCTACAATGAGCAGTTCTTC	CASSKVSSGGAYNEQFF
NA	TRBV13	TRBJ2-3	NA	TGTGCCAGCAGCCAAAATGGAGGGACCACAGATACGCAGTATTTT	CASSQNGGTTDTQYF
NA	TRBV6-5	TRBJ1-6	NA	TGTGCCAGCAGTTCAGAGGCCCGCAATTCACCCCTCCACTTT	CASSSEARNSPLHF
TRBD1	TRBV6-5	TRBJ2-4	NA	TGTGCCAGCAGTTCGGACAGGACCAAAAACATTCAGTACTTC	CASSSDRTKNIQYF
NA	TRBV7-9	TRBJ2-2	few	TGTGCCAGCAGCCCAACCCTAGCTAGCGGGGAGCTGTTTTTT	CASSPTLASGELFF
TRBD1	TRBV27	TRBJ1-4	NA	TGTGCCAGCAGCCCAGACAGGGGGTCCGGAAAACTGTTTTTT	CASSPDRGSGKLFF
NA	TRBV11-3	TRBJ2-2	NA	TGTGCCAGCAGCTTGGCGCGAAAAACCGGGGAGCTGTTTTTT	CASSLARKTGELFF
NA	TRBV10-3	TRBJ1-2	NA	TGTGCCATCAGTGATCAGGGGAGGAGCTACACCTTC	CAISDQGRSYTF
NA	TRBV7-3	TRBJ2-6	NA	TGTGCCAGCAGCTTTCAGGGAAGAATTTCTGGGGCCAACGTCCTGACTTTC	CASSFQGRISGANVLTF
NA	TRBV7-2	TRBJ1-1	NA	TGTGCCAGCAGCTCATCGGGTTGGACTGAAGCTTTCTTT	CASSSSGWTEAFF
NA	TRBV7-3	TRBJ1-6	NA	TGTGCCAGCAGCCGACAGTATAATTCACCCCTCCACTTT	CASSRQYNSPLHF